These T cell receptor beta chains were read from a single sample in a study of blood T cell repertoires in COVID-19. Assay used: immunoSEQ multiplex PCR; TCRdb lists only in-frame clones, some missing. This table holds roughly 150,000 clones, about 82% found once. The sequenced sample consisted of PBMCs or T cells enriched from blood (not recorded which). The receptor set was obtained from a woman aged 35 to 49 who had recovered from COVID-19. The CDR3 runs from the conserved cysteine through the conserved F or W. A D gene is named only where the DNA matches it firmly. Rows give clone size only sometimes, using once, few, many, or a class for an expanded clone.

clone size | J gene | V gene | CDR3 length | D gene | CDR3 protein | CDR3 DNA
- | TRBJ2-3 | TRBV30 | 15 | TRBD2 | CAWSPSGGVGDTQYF | TGTGCCTGGAGTCCTAGCGGGGGGGTGGGCGATACGCAGTATTTT
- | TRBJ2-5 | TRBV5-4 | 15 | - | CASSLTANRGGTQYF | TGTGCCAGCAGCTTGACGGCCAACAGGGGGGGGACCCAGTACTTC
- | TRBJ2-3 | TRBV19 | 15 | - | CASSKGLPGTDTQYF | TGTGCCAGTAGTAAGGGGCTTCCCGGCACAGATACGCAGTATTTT
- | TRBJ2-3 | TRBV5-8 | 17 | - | CASSLVRGRTSTDTQYF | TGTGCCAGCAGTTTAGTACGGGGGAGAACTAGCACAGATACGCAGTATTTT
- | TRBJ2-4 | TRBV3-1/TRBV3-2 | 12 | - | CASSFSGNIQYF | TGTGCCAGCAGCTTCTCCGGGAACATTCAGTACTTC
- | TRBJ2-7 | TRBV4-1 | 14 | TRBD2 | CASSRAGESYEQYF | TGCGCCAGCAGCCGGGCGGGAGAATCCTACGAGCAGTACTTC
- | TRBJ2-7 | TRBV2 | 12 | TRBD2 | CASRLAGDEQYF | TGTGCCAGCAGACTAGCGGGGGATGAGCAGTACTTC
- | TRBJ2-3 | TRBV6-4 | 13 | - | CASSGGDPDTQYF | TGTGCCAGCAGTGGGGGAGATCCCGATACGCAGTATTTT
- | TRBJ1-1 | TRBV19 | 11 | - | CASMRNTEAFF | TGTGCCAGTATGAGAAACACTGAAGCTTTCTTT
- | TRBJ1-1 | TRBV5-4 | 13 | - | CASSPVRNTEAFF | TGTGCCAGCAGCCCCGTTAGGAACACTGAAGCTTTCTTT
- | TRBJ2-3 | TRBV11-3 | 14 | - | CASSRGSPTDTQYF | TGTGCCAGCAGTCGCGGCAGCCCCACAGATACGCAGTATTTT
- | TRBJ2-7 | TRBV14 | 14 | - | CASSQGQWPYEQYF | TGTGCCAGCAGCCAGGGACAATGGCCCTACGAGCAGTACTTC
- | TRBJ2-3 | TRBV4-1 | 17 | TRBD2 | CASSQVYSGGARDTQYF | TGCGCCAGCAGCCAAGTGTATAGCGGGGGGGCTAGGGATACGCAGTATTTT
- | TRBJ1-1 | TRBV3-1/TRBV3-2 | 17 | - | CASSQVIFAGADTEAFF | TGTGCCAGCAGCCAAGTGATTTTCGCGGGTGCGGACACTGAAGCTTTCTTT
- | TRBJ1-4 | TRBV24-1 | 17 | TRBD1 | CATSDCSQGAGNEKLFF | TGTGCCACCAGTGATTGCTCACAGGGGGCAGGTAATGAAAAACTGTTTTTT
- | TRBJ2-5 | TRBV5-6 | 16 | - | CASSLNRRKAGETQYF | TGTGCCAGCAGCTTAAACCGACGAAAAGCGGGAGAGACCCAGTACTTC
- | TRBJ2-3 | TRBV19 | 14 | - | CAKIRGKGPDTQYF | TGTGCCAAGATCAGGGGAAAAGGGCCAGATACGCAGTATTTT
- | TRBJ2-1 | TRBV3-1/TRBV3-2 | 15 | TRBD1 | CASSQGRTGAGEQFF | TGTGCCAGCAGCCAAGGCCGGACAGGGGCAGGGGAGCAGTTCTTC
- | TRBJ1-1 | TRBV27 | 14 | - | CASSLSLGGVEAFF | TGTGCCAGCAGTTTATCGCTGGGAGGGGTTGAAGCTTTCTTT
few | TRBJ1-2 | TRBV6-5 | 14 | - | CASSGQPPSYGYTF | TGTGCCAGCAGCGGACAGCCTCCTAGCTACGGCTACACCTTC
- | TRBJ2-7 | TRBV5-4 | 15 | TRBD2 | CASSPGPGGAYEQYF | TGTGCCAGCAGCCCAGGACCGGGGGGGGCCTACGAGCAGTACTTC
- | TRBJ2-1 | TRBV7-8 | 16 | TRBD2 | CASSPLAGGSYNEQFF | TGTGCCAGCAGCCCCCTAGCGGGAGGCTCCTACAATGAGCAGTTCTTC
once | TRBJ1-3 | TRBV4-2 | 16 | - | CASSQWGGNAGNTIYF | TGTGCCAGCAGCCAATGGGGGGGGAATGCTGGAAACACCATATATTTT
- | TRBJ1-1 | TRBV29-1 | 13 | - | CSVVDSENTEAFF | TGCAGCGTTGTCGACAGCGAGAACACTGAAGCTTTCTTT
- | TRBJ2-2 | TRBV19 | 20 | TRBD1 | CASSIGRDRGLPWNTGELFF | TGTGCCAGTAGTATAGGCCGGGACAGGGGGCTACCATGGAACACCGGGGAGCTGTTTTTT
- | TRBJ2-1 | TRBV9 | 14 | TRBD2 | CASSLSGGANEQFF | TGTGCCAGCAGCTTAAGCGGGGGGGCTAATGAGCAGTTCTTC
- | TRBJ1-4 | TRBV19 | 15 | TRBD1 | CASSDPDRINEKLFF | TGTGCCAGTAGTGATCCGGACAGGATTAATGAAAAACTGTTTTTT
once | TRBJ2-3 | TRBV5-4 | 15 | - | CASSPPQGPGDTQYF | TGTGCCAGCAGCCCACCACAGGGACCCGGGGATACGCAGTATTTT
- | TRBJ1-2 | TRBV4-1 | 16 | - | CASSQDPGGRVRGYTF | TGCGCCAGCAGCCAAGATCCCGGAGGGAGGGTTCGCGGCTACACCTTC
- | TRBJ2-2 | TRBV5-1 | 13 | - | CASSLGTTGELFF | TGCGCCAGCAGCTTGGGAACCACCGGTGAGCTGTTTTTT
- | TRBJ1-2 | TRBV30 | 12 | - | CAWRPGNYGYTF | TGTGCCTGGAGGCCAGGGAATTATGGCTACACCTTC
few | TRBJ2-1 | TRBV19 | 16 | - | CASSIGSVTAYNEQFF | TGTGCCAGTAGTATTGGCTCGGTGACAGCTTACAATGAGCAGTTCTTC
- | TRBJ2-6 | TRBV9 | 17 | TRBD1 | CASSVGTGGSGANVLTF | TGTGCCAGCAGCGTAGGGACAGGGGGCTCTGGGGCCAACGTCCTGACTTTC